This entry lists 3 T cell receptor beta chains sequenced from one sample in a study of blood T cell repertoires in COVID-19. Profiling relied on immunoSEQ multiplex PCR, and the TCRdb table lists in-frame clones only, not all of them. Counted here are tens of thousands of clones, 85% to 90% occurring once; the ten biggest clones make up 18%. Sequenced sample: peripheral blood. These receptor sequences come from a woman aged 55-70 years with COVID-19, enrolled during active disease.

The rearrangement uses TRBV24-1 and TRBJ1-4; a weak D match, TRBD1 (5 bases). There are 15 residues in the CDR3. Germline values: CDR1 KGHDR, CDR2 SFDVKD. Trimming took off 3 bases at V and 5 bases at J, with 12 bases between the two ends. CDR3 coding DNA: TGTGCCACCAGTGATCCCCGGGACTTCAATGAAAAACTGTTTTTT. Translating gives CATSDPRDFNEKLFF.

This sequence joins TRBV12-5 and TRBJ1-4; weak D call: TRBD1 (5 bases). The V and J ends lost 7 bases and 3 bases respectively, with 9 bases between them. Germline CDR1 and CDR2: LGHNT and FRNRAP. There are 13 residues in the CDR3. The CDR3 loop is CASEGQSNEKLFF. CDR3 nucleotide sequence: TGTGCTAGTGAGGGGCAGTCTAATGAAAAACTGTTTTTT.

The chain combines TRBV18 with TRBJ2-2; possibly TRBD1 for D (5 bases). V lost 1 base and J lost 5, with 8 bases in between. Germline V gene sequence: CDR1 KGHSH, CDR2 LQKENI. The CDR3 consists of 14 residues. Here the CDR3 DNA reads TGTGCCAGCTCACCACTACAGGTGACCGGGGAGCTGTTTTTT. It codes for CASSPLQVTGELFF.